This T cell receptor beta chain emerged from a study of T cells in Graves' hyperthyroidism and ophthalmopathy. Authors of the study amplified TCR beta CDR3 regions from RNA transcripts. The HTBI primer set served for first-round RT-PCR of the TCR CDR3. Each CDR3 protein is one row after TCRdb ran MiXCR on the multiplex PCR reads. The table records under 350,000 distinct CDR3 sequences, about 20% of them present only once. Trimming removed 4 bases from V and 3 bases from J, with 9 bases in between. The CDR3 has 14 amino acids. Germline CDR1 SGHAT, CDR2 FQNNGV. The origin of this receptor is a woman in her forties or fifties with Graves' hyperthyroidism. The specimen was blood. The chain carries TRBV11-2 and TRBJ2-2; D is ambiguous. CDR3 bases: TGTGCCAGCAGCTCCGTCTTGTACACCGGGGAGCTGTTTTTT. Encoded protein: CASSSVLYTGELFF.